This T cell receptor (beta chain) derives from a study of T cell responses to AZD1222 COVID-19 vaccine. Study-wide results and limits: Two doses of AZD1222 preceded a rise in Spike-specific TCR breadth and depth. Nearly half of spike-specific TCRs reportedly go after variant regions that carry no mutations.

In germline, CDR1 is LGHDT, CDR2 YNNKEL (reference sequence). V was trimmed by 1 base and J by 5 bases, leaving 6 bases between them. The CDR3 is made up of 12 amino acids. About this clone: What it binds is not known.

The protocol was immunoSEQ multiplex PCR, while the TCRdb copy is restricted to in-frame clones and leaves out a portion. The table includes under 200,000 clones, 92% detected once. The analysis combined second doses at about 4 or about 12 weeks. This receptor was identified in an adult who received the AZD1222 COVID-19 vaccine. This chain connects TRBV3-1 (or the pseudogene TRBV3-2) to TRBJ2-7; D remains unclear. The sample here was peripheral blood, taken 28 days after the second AZD1222 dose. CDR3 in DNA: TGTGCCAGCAGCCAAGTGATGGACGAGCAGTACTTC. Translating it yields CASSQVMDEQYF.